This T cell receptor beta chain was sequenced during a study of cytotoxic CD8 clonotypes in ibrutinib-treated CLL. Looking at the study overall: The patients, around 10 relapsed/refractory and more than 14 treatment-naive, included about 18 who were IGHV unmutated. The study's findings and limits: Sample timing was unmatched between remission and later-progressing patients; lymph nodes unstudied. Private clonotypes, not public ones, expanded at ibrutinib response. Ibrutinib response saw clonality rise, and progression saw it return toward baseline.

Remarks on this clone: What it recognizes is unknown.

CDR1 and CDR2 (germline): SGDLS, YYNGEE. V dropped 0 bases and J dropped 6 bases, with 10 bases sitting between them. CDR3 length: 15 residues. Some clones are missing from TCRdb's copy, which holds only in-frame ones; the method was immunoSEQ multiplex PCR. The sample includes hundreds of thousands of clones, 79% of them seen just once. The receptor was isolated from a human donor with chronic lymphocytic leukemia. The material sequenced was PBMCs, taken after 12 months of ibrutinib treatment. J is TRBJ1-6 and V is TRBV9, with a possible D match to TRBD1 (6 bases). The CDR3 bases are TGTGCCAGCAGCGTAGGTGGACAGACTAATTCACCCCTCCACTTT. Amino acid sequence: CASSVGGQTNSPLHF.